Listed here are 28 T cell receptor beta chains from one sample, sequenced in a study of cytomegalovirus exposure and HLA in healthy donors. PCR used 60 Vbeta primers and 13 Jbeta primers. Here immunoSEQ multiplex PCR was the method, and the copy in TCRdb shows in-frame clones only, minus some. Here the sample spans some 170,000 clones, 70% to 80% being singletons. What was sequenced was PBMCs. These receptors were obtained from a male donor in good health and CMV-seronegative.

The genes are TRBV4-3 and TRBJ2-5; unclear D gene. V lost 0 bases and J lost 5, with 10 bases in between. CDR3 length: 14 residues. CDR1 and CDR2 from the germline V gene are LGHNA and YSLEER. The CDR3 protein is CASSQEETWETQYF. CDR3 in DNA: TGCGCCAGCAGCCAAGAGGAGACCTGGGAGACCCAGTACTTC.

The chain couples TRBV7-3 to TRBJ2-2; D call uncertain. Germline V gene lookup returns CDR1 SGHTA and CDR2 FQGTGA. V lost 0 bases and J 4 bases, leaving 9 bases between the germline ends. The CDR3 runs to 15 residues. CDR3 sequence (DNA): TGTGCCAGCAGCTTAACGTCCGGGTTCACCGGGGAGCTGTTTTTT. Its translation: CASSLTSGFTGELFF. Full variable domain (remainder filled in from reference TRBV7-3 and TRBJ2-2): GAGVSQTPSNKVTEKGKYVELRCDPISGHTALYWYRQSLGQGPEFLIYFQGTGAADDSGLPNDRFFAVRPEGSVSTLKIQRTERGDSAVYLCASSLTSGFTGELFFGEGSRLTVL.

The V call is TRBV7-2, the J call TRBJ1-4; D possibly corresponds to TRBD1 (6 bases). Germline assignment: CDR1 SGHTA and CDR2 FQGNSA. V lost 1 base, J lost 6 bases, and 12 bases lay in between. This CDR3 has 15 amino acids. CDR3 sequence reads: CASSLGQGRDEKLFF. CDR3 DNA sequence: TGTGCCAGCAGCTTAGGTCAGGGGAGGGATGAAAAACTGTTTTTT.

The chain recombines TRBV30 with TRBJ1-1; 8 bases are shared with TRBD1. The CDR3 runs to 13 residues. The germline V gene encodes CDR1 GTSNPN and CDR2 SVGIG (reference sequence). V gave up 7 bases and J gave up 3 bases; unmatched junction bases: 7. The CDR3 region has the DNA TGTGCCTACAGGACAGGGCAGTACACTGAAGCTTTCTTT. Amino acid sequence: CAYRTGQYTEAFF.

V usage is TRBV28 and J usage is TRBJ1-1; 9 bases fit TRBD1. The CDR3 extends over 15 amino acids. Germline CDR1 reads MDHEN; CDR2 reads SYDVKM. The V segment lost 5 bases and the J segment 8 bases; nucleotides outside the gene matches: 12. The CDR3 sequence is CASSTRQGVEWEAFF. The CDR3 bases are TGTGCCAGCAGTACCCGACAGGGGGTTGAATGGGAAGCTTTCTTT.

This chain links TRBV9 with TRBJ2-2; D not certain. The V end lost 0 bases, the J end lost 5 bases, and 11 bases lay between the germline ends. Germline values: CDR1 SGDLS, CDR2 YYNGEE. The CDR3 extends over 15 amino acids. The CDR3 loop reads CASSVGEVETGELFF. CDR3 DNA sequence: TGTGCCAGCAGCGTAGGAGAGGTCGAGACCGGGGAGCTGTTTTTT.

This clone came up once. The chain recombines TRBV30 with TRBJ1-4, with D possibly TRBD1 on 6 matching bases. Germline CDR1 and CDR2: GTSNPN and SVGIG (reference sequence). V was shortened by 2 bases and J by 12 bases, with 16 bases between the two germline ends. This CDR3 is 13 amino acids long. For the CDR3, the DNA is TGTGCCTGGAGTAGAGCCACGGACAGCGAACTGTTTTTT. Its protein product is CAWSRATDSELFF.

The CDR3 region is CASSLGAGGPVNEQFF. The CDR3 nucleotides are TGTGCCAGCAGCTTAGGAGCGGGAGGGCCGGTCAATGAGCAGTTCTTC. The chain combines TRBV7-7 with TRBJ2-1; the match to TRBD2 covers 10 bases. Germline V CDR1 and CDR2: SSHAT, FNYEAQ (reference sequence). Germline trimming cut 1 base from V and 6 bases from J; bases unmatched to any gene: 6. The CDR3 contains 16 residues.

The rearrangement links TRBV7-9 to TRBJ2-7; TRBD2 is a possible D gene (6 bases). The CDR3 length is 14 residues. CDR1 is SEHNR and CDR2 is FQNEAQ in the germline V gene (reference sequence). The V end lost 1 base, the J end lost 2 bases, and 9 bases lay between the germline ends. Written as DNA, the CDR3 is TGTGCCAGCAGCTTAGGCCTAGCGACCTACGAGCAGTACTTC. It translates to CASSLGLATYEQYF.

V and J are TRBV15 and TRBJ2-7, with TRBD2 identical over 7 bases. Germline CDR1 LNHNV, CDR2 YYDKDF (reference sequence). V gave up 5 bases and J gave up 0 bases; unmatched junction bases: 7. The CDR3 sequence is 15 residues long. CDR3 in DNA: TGTGCCACCAGCGGGGGAGGGTCGAGCTCCTACGAGCAGTACTTC. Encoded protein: CATSGGGSSSYEQYF.

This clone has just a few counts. CDR3 amino acids: CASSLGAARTSGNTIYF. For the CDR3, the DNA is TGTGCCAGCAGCTTAGGAGCGGCGCGGACGTCCGGAAACACCATATATTTT. The chain links TRBV7-6 to TRBJ1-3; unclear D gene. V was clipped by 1 base and J by 4 bases, with 17 bases between them. The CDR3 is made up of 17 amino acids. Germline V lookup: CDR1 SGHVS, CDR2 FNYEAQ.

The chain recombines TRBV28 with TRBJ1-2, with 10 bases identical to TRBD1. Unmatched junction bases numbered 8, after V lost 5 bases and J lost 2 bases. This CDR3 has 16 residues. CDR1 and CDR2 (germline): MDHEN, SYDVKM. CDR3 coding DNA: TGTGCCAGCAGTCCTAATCCGGGACAGGGGAACTATGGCTACACCTTC. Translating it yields CASSPNPGQGNYGYTF.

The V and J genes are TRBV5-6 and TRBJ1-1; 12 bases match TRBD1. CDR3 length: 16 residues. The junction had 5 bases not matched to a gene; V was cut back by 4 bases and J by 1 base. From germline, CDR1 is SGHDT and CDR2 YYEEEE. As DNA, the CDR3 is TGTGCCAGCAGCCCGGGACAGGGGGCGAGGAACACTGAAGCTTTCTTT. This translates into CASSPGQGARNTEAFF. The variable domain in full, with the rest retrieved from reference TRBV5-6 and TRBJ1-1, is DAGVTQSPTHLIKTRGQQVTLRCSPKSGHDTVSWYQQALGQGPQFIFQYYEEEERQRGNFPDRFSGHQFPNYSSELNVNALLLGDSALYLCASSPGQGARNTEAFFGQGTRLTVV.

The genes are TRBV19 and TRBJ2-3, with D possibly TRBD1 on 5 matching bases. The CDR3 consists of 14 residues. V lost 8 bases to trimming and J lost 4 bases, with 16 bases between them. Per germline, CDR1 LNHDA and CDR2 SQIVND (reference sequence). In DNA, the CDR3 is TGTGCCAGTCGGAGTATTCAGGGCGCAGATACGCAGTATTTT. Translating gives CASRSIQGADTQYF.

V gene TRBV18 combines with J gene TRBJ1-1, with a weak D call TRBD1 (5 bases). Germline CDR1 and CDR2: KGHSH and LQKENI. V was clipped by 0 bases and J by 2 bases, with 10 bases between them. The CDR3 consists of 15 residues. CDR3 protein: CASSPPSRANTEAFF. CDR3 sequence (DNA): TGTGCCAGCTCACCACCTAGCAGGGCCAACACTGAAGCTTTCTTT.

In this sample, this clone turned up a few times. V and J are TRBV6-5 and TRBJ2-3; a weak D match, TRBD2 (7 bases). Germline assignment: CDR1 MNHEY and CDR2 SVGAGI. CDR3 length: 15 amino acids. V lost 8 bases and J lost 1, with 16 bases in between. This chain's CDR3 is CASAGWEGGTDTQYF. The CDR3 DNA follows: TGTGCCAGCGCCGGTTGGGAGGGGGGCACAGATACGCAGTATTTT.

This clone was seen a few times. CDR3: CAAGTGFSYEQYF. The CDR3 DNA follows: TGTGCCGCCGGGACAGGGTTCTCCTACGAGCAGTACTTC. This rearrangement joins TRBV6-1 to TRBJ2-7, with 9 positions matching TRBD1. The germline gives CDR1 MNHNS, CDR2 SASEGT. Losses at the gene ends were 11 bases for V and 0 bases for J; bases not matched to a gene: 5. CDR3 length: 13 amino acids.

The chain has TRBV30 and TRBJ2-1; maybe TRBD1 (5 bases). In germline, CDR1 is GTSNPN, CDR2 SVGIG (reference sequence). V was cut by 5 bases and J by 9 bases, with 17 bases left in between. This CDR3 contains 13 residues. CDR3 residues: CAWEGVVRGEQFF. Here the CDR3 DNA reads TGTGCCTGGGAAGGGGTTGTCCGCGGTGAGCAGTTCTTC.

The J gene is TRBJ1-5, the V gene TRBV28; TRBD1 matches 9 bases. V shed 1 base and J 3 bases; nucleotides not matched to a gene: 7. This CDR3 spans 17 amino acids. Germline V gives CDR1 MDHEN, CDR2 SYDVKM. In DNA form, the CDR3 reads TGTGCCAGCAGTTTATTCTTCCGGACAGGGGTCAATCAGCCCCAGCATTTT. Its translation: CASSLFFRTGVNQPQHF.

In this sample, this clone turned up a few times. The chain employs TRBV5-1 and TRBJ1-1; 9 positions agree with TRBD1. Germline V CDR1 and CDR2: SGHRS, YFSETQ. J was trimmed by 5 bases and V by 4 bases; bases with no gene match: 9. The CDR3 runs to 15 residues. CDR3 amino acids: CASSRDRARETEAFF. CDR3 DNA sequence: TGCGCCAGCAGCCGGGACAGGGCGAGAGAAACTGAAGCTTTCTTT.

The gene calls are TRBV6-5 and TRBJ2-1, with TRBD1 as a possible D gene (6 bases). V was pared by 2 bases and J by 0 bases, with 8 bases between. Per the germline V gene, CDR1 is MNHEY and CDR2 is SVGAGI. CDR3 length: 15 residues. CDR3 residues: CASSYRDTSYNEQFF. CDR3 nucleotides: TGTGCCAGCAGTTACCGGGACACCTCCTACAATGAGCAGTTCTTC.

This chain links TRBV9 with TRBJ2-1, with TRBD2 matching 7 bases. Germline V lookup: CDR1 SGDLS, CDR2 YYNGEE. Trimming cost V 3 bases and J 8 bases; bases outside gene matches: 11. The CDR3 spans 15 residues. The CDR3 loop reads CASSARDYRSDEQFF. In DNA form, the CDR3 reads TGTGCCAGCAGCGCCCGGGACTACCGAAGCGATGAGCAGTTCTTC.

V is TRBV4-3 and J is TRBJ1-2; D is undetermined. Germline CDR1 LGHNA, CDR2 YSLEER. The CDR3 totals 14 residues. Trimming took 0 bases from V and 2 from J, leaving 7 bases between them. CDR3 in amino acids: CASSQEQMNYGYTF. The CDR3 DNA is TGCGCCAGCAGCCAAGAACAGATGAACTATGGCTACACCTTC.

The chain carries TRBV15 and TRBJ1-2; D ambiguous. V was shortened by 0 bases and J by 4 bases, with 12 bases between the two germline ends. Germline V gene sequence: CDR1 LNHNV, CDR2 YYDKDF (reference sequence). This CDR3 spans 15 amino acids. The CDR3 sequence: CATSRDSSTGYGYTF. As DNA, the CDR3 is TGTGCCACCAGCAGAGATTCGTCGACGGGCTATGGCTACACCTTC.

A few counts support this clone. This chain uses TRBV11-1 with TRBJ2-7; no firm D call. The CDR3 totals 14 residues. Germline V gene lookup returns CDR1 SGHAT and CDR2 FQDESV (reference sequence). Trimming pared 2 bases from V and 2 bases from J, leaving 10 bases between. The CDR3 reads CASSLTESTYEQYF. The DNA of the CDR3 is TGTGCCAGCAGCTTAACAGAATCGACCTACGAGCAGTACTTC. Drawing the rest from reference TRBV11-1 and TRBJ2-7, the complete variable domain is EAEVAQSPRYKITEKSQAVAFWCDPISGHATLYWYRQILGQGPELLVQFQDESVVDDSQLPKDRFSAERLKGVDSTLKIQPAELGDSAMYLCASSLTESTYEQYFGPGTRLTVT.

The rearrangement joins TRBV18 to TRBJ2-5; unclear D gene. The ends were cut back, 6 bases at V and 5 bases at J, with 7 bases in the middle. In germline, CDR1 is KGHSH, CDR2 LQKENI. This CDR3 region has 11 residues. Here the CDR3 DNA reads TGTGCCAGCTCGCAGAGGGAGACCCAGTACTTC. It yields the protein CASSQRETQYF.

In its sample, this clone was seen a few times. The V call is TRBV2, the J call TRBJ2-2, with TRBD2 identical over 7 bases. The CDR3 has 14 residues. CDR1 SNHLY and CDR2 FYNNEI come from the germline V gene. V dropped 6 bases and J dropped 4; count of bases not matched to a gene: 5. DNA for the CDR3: TGTGCCAGCAGAACGGGGGAGGGCACCGGGGAGCTGTTTTTT. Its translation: CASRTGEGTGELFF.

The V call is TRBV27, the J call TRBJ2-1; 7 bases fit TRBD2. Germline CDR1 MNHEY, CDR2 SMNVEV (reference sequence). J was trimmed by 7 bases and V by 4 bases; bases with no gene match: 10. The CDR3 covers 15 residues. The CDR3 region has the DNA TGTGCCAGCAGTTACATGGCGGGAGTAGGGAATGAGCAGTTCTTC. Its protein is CASSYMAGVGNEQFF.